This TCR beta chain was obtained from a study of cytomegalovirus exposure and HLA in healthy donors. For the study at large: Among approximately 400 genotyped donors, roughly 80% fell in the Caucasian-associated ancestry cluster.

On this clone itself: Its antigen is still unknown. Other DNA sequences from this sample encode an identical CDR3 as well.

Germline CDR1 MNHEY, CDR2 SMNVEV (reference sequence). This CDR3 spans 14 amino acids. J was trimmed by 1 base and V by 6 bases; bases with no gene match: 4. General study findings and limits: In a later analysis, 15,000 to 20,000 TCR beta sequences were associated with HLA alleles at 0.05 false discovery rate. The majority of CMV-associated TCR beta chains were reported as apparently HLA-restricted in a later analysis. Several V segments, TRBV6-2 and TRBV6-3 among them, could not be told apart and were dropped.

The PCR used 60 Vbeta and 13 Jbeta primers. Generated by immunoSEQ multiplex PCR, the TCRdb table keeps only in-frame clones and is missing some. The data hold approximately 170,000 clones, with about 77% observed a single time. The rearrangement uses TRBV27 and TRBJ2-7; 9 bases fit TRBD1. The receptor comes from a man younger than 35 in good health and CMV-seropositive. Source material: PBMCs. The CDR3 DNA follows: TGTGCCAGCAGCTTACAGGGGGCATCCTACGAGCAGTACTTC. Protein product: CASSLQGASYEQYF.